This entry lists 9 T cell receptor beta chains sequenced from one sample in a study of response to subunit inactivated influenza vaccine. TCRdb redid the calling of the RT-PCR reads with MiXCR, one entry per CDR3 protein. The sample lists a few hundred thousand distinct CDR3 sequences; 11% to 15% were seen once. The material was PBMCs from blood, obtained roughly 12 days after vaccination. Receptor source: a man in his fifties who received an inactivated influenza vaccine.

The chain uses TRBV2 and TRBJ2-1, with D perhaps matching TRBD2 (6 bases). CDR3 size: 16 residues. Trimming pared 0 bases from V and 3 bases from J, leaving 12 bases between. Germline V gene sequence: CDR1 SNHLY, CDR2 FYNNEI. This chain's CDR3 is CASSEALGLNYNEQFF. CDR3 nucleotide sequence: TGTGCCAGCAGTGAAGCGCTGGGACTGAACTACAATGAGCAGTTCTTC. The full variable domain, its missing parts supplied by reference TRBV2 and TRBJ2-1, is EPEVTQTPSHQVTQMGQEVILRCVPISNHLYFYWYRQILGQKVEFLVSFYNNEISEKSEIFDDQFSVERPDGSNFTLKIRSTKLEDSAMYFCASSEALGLNYNEQFFGPGTRLTVL.

This clonotype was recorded at least ten times. The chain links TRBV29-1 to TRBJ2-1, with 15 positions matching TRBD2. The CDR3 totals 19 residues. CDR1 SQVTM and CDR2 ANQGSEA come from the germline V gene. V dropped 1 base and J dropped 2; count of bases not matched to a gene: 9. CDR3 bases: TGCAGCGTTGAAGTCTTGGGACTAGCGGGAGGTCAACCCTACAATGAGCAGTTCTTC. This encodes CSVEVLGLAGGQPYNEQFF.

The table lists this clonotype with many counts. V and J are TRBV12-3 or TRBV12-4 and TRBJ2-2; TRBD2 matches at 9 bases. CDR3 length equals 15 residues. J was trimmed by 4 bases and V by 4 bases; bases with no gene match: 4. CDR3 region: CASSSLAGFTGELFF. The CDR3 DNA sequence: TGTGCCAGCAGTTCTCTAGCGGGGTTCACCGGGGAGCTGTTTTTT.

Concerning this clonotype: At one of its ends the junction is not consistent with the germline gene, which may arise from a read error. The chain carries TRBV5-6 and TRBJ2-7, with 9 bases lining up with TRBD2. The CDR3 extends over 15 amino acids. Per the germline V gene, CDR1 is SGHDT and CDR2 is YYEEEE. The DNA of the CDR3 is TGTGCCAGCGGCTTGGCGGGGGGGCAACGCAGCGAGCAGTACTTC. Translation gives CASGLAGGQRSEQYF.

This clonotype was seen more than once but under ten times. The chain combines TRBV6-1 with TRBJ1-2; 7 bases are a match to TRBD1. The germline gives CDR1 MNHNS, CDR2 SASEGT. With V trimmed by 7 bases and J by 0 bases, 8 bases remained unmatched. The CDR3 extends over 15 amino acids. This CDR3 is CASNHRDSSNYGYTF. CDR3 sequence (DNA): TGTGCCAGCAACCACAGGGACAGTTCTAACTATGGCTACACCTTC.

This clonotype was detected once. V gene TRBV9 combines with J gene TRBJ2-2; either TRBD1 or TRBD2 may supply D (5 bases each). The CDR3 length is 18 residues. Germline loops: CDR1 SGDLS, CDR2 YYNGEE. Trimming removed 0 bases from V and 0 bases from J, with 15 bases in between. The CDR3 reads CASSVGMSQGANTGELFF. The CDR3 nucleotides read TGTGCCAGCAGCGTAGGAATGAGTCAGGGAGCGAACACCGGGGAGCTGTTTTTT.

The chain has TRBV5-1 and TRBJ2-1, with 10 bases aligning to TRBD2. The germline V gene encodes CDR1 SGHRS and CDR2 YFSETQ. The trim removed 4 bases at V and 2 bases at J, leaving 9 bases unmatched. The CDR3 length is 17 residues. This chain's CDR3 is CASSAFTSGNPYNEQFF. The CDR3 coding sequence is TGCGCCAGCAGCGCGTTTACTAGCGGGAATCCCTACAATGAGCAGTTCTTC. Variable domain in full (rest from reference TRBV5-1 and TRBJ2-1): KAGVTQTPRYLIKTRGQQVTLSCSPISGHRSVSWYQQTPGQGLQFLFEYFSETQRNKGNFPGRFSGRQFSNSRSEMNVSTLELGDSALYLCASSAFTSGNPYNEQFFGPGTRLTVL.

This clonotype was seen repeatedly, ten times or more. The chain employs TRBV5-1 and TRBJ1-2; tentative D call: TRBD1 (5 bases). Trimming cost V 3 bases and J 6 bases, with 21 bases left between them. The CDR3 has 16 residues. In germline, CDR1 is SGHRS, CDR2 YFSETQ. The CDR3: CASSSGVGADRDGYTF. CDR3 DNA: TGCGCCAGCAGCTCGGGGGTTGGGGCAGATAGAGATGGCTACACCTTC. Full variable domain (remainder filled in from reference TRBV5-1 and TRBJ1-2): KAGVTQTPRYLIKTRGQQVTLSCSPISGHRSVSWYQQTPGQGLQFLFEYFSETQRNKGNFPGRFSGRQFSNSRSEMNVSTLELGDSALYLCASSSGVGADRDGYTFGSGTRLTVV.

This clonotype was detected many times. V and J are TRBV19 and TRBJ2-1, with TRBD1 identical over 11 bases. Trimming at V came to 4 bases and at J to 5 bases, leaving 4 bases not matched to a gene. Germline lookup yields CDR1 LNHDA and CDR2 SQIVND (reference sequence). The CDR3 contains 15 residues. CDR3 sequence: CASSRPGQGDNEQFF. The CDR3 nucleotides are TGTGCCAGTAGTAGACCGGGACAGGGGGACAATGAGCAGTTCTTC.